What follows describes a single TCR beta chain. J was trimmed by 10 bases and V by 3 bases; bases with no gene match: 8. Germline-derived CDR1 and CDR2 are SGHDN and FVKESK. The CDR3 covers 14 residues. Original methodology: Quantification of nucleated cells was approximated via reference gene primer amplification. Sequencing was performed with immunoSEQ multiplex PCR; in TCRdb, only in-frame clones are kept and a portion is missing. V, J and clone size are those of that table, while D and trimming were read from the DNA. The data contain tens of thousands of clones, 70% to 90% of them singletons. This record belongs to a study of blood T cell repertoires in COVID-19. About the research overall: Sites in the United States, Italy and Spain provided acute and convalescent COVID-19 samples. T cells, B-cell-depleted T cells, or PBMCs provided the cDNA or gDNA that served as material.

Sequenced input: peripheral blood. This TCR was recovered from a man in his 70s with active COVID-19. The chain employs TRBV14 and TRBJ2-1; 8 nucleotides align to TRBD2. CDR3 loop: CASSQIHPGGEQFF. In DNA form, the CDR3 reads TGTGCCAGCAGCCAGATCCACCCGGGGGGGGAGCAGTTCTTC.